The present T cell receptor beta chain was sequenced within a study of tumor-infiltrating lymphocytes in primary liver carcinoma. Study-wide findings and caveats: Blood fell significantly below tumors in its top-250-clone fraction (p = 0.039). Tumor-adjacent and tumor-blood pairs shared a smaller degree of overlap than tumor region pairs.

Total RNA (roughly 540 ng) served as template for TCR beta cDNA synthesis primed by a constant-region primer. Slightly modified ARM-PCR served as the procedure for the TCR beta libraries. These libraries came from three rounds of nested multiplex PCR. TRBV1-TRBV30 forward primers and a C-beta reverse primer were used in the first two PCR rounds, which each ran for approximately 11 cycles. Using its own MiXCR run on the multiplex PCR reads, TCRdb lists one record per CDR3 protein. The table includes hundreds of thousands of distinct CDR3 sequences, around three fifths detected once. The study extracted blood RNA from unsorted whole blood and also extracted germline DNA. A sample of roughly 4 milliliters of peripheral blood was taken before surgery. From germline, CDR1 is MNHEY and CDR2 SVGEGT. Trimming took 5 bases from V and 6 from J; bases not matched to a gene: 8. The CDR3 runs to 15 residues. As to this clonotype: Its antigen is as yet unknown.

The sequencing sample was made of peripheral blood. The chain couples TRBV6-2 or TRBV6-3 to TRBJ2-1; 9 bases line up with TRBD2. The sequence was collected from a woman in her 30s with primary liver carcinoma and hepatitis B virus infection. CDR3 region: CASSRGGRAGNEQFF. CDR3 nucleotides: TGTGCCAGCAGTCGGGGCGGGAGGGCCGGCAATGAGCAGTTCTTC.